The T cell receptor (beta chain) described here comes from a study of monozygotic twins with inflammatory bowel disease (dated by TCRdb to about 2019). In the study overall: The full study comprised some 30 monozygotic twin pairs: nine German pairs (four IBD-concordant, five IBD-discordant) and 19 IBD-discordant Danish pairs. The search for disease-associated traits relied mainly on comparing, within discordant pairs, IBD patients with their genetically identical healthy co-twins. Each individual had, on average, about 151 000 unique TCRalpha sequences and 181 000 unique TCRbeta sequences available for analysis.

General findings and caveats noted by the study authors: Fewer clonotypes were shared with other individuals by IBD patients than by healthy twins, most markedly in patients showing signs of disease activity. Because patients were on differing immunosuppressive treatments, the repertoires may have picked up extra background noise and inter-individual variability. The results gave no support for a single strong signal or clonotype linked to IBD. TCRbeta repertoire diversity, by inverse Simpson index, was decreased in IBD patients compared with their healthy co-twins. Repertoire similarity did not differ between concordant and discordant twins, possibly due to limited statistical power. Different T cell subtypes could not be distinguished in the analysis.

Comment on this clonotype: Its target antigen remains unknown.

Library preparation used 5' RACE. For each TCR library, about 4,000 ng of total RNA was used. For each sample, cDNA synthesis with SMARTScribe reverse transcriptase was split into eight separate reactions. Unique molecular identifiers containing a 6-nucleotide sample barcode were introduced through template switching during cDNA synthesis. Amplification of TCRalpha and TCRbeta cDNA involved two nested PCRs of about 15 and 9 cycles, and each PCR was followed by bead purification. Before amplification, cDNA was treated with uracil DNA-glycosylase and purified using the QIAquick PCR purification kit. The second PCR added Illumina TruSeq-compatible adapters along with sample-specific barcodes. Library quality and concentration were assessed using TapeStation and Qubit, and 4.5 to 6.5 ng of each library was pooled. Sequencing of pooled libraries was carried out on an Illumina HiSeq2500 single-index Rapid Run using 2 x 100 bp reads and custom sequencing primers. The paper's data handling went like this. PCR and sequencing errors were corrected by UMI-based consensus assembly using MiGEC version 1.2.6. MiXCR version 2.1.1 was used to carry out V(D)J alignment, clonotype assembly and CDR3 extraction. Normalisation of gene usage, clonotype sharing and MAIT/NKT TCR abundance was achieved by analysing the top 1000, 10 000 and 20 000 clonotypes per sample. Diversity was computed as the inverse Simpson index with the vegan R package after downsampling to 27 000 UMIs. Paired Mann-Whitney U tests on discordant twin pairs were used, with Benjamini-Hochberg multiple-testing correction. TCRdb reprocessed the reads and provides one entry for every CDR3 protein sequence; no DNA is given. These V and J calls rely on TCRdb rather than the paper's analysis. This sample's clone table shows roughly 150,000 distinct CDR3 sequences. Clones ranked in the top ten supply 0.95% to 1.5% of the sample.

The CDR3 contains 14 residues, cysteine and phenylalanine counted. Only the protein is available. For CDR1 and CDR2, the germline V gene lists SGHTA and FQGNSA. A roughly 2.7 ml peripheral blood sample was drawn into PAXgene tubes per donor and stored at -80°C. Without T cell sorting, total RNA was isolated from whole blood using the PAXgene blood miRNA kit on an automated QIAcube. Peripheral blood from monozygotic twin pairs, either concordant or discordant for inflammatory bowel disease, underwent deep TCRalpha and TCRbeta repertoire profiling that used unique molecular barcoding. Smoking habits were recorded for all twin pairs, and each individual was classified as a current, former or never smoker.

The source of this sequence is a human donor with ulcerative colitis or Crohn's disease, or a healthy co-twin of an affected twin (not recorded which). Sequences were obtained from blood. The sequence joins TRBV7-2 to TRBJ1-5. The CDR3 sequence is CASSLRAGNQPQHF.